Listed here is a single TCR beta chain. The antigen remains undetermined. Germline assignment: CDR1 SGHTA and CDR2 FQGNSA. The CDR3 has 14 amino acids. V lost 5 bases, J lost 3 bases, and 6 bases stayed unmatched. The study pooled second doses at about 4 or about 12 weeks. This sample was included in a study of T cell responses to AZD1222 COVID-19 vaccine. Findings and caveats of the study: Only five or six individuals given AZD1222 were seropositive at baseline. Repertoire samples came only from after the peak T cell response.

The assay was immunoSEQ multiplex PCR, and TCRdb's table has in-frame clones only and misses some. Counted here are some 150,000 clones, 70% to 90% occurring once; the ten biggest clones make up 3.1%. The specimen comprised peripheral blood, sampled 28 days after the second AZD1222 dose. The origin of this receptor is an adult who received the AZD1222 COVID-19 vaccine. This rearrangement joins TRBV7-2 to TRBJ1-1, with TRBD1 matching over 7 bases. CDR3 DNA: TGTGCCAGCAGCGTCGACAGGGTCTACACTGAAGCTTTCTTT. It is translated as CASSVDRVYTEAFF.